This record looks at one T cell receptor (beta chain) sequence and its context. Assay used: immunoSEQ multiplex PCR; TCRdb lists only in-frame clones, some missing. The table includes roughly 380,000 clones, approximately 84% detected once. This entry comes from a study of Ad26.COV2.S vaccination and SARS-CoV-2 variants. On the study more broadly: Participant was drawn from the COV1001 Ad26.COV2.S trial arm. Doses of Ad26.COV2.S were injected into muscle once or twice, 56 days apart.

Treatment: 15 to 20 received Ad26.COV2.S at low or high dose, single or two shots; 5 received placebo; per-sample allocation not given. Collection of samples fell on day 63 after the first vaccine or placebo injection. The germline V and J ends were trimmed by 4 bases and 1 base, with 17 bases remaining between them. CDR3 length: 15 amino acids. Germline V lookup: CDR1 GTSNPN, CDR2 SVGIG (reference sequence). The chain is built from TRBV30 and TRBJ2-7, with D perhaps assigned TRBD1 or TRBD2 (7 bases each). Material: peripheral blood, obtained in a trial of Ad26.COV2.S vaccine versus placebo. The origin of this receptor is a person aged 18-60 years who received the Ad26.COV2.S COVID-19 vaccine or a placebo. For the CDR3, the DNA is TGTGCCTGGAAGGGACAGAGGGGGGGTTCCTACGAGCAGTACTTC. It yields the protein CAWKGQRGGSYEQYF.